A single sample is the source of the 12 T cell receptor beta chains below, sequenced in a study of cytomegalovirus exposure and HLA in healthy donors. Amplification used 60 Vbeta primers and 13 Jbeta primers. Only in-frame clones appear in the TCRdb table, and some are missing; sequencing was by immunoSEQ multiplex PCR. The sample lists under 110,000 clones, approximately 70% occurring once. Sequencing used PBMCs. These receptor sequences come from a boy between 10 and 17 years old in good health and CMV-seronegative.

The gene calls are TRBV13 and TRBJ2-1; weak D call: TRBD2 (5 bases). The CDR3 is made up of 16 amino acids. V lost 5 bases to trimming and J lost 6 bases, with 20 bases between them. Germline V gene sequence: CDR1 PRHDT, CDR2 FYEKMQ (reference sequence). The CDR3 bases are TGTGCCAGCAGCAGAACCGGGGTTAGCCCAGGCAATGAGCAGTTCTTC. Its translation: CASSRTGVSPGNEQFF.

The chain carries TRBV2 and TRBJ2-2, with 7 bases that match TRBD2. Per germline, CDR1 SNHLY and CDR2 FYNNEI. V gave up 4 bases and J gave up 5 bases; unmatched junction bases: 4. The CDR3 covers 14 residues. The CDR3 reads CASSGEGRTGELFF. Written as DNA, the CDR3 is TGTGCCAGCAGTGGGGAGGGCCGGACCGGGGAGCTGTTTTTT.

The V and J genes are TRBV7-8 and TRBJ2-1, with 8 positions matching TRBD1. The CDR3 length is 15 residues. V lost 3 bases and J lost 5; bases outside the gene matches: 6. Germline CDR1 is SGHVS and CDR2 is FQNEAQ. The CDR3 spells CASSFQTGVDNEQFF. In DNA form, the CDR3 reads TGTGCCAGCAGCTTCCAGACAGGGGTAGACAATGAGCAGTTCTTC.

This sequence joins TRBV5-4 and TRBJ1-3; TRBD1 is a possible D gene (6 bases). CDR1 is SGHNT and CDR2 is YYREEE in the germline V gene (reference sequence). V lost 6 bases, J lost 1 base, and 11 bases lay in between. The CDR3 consists of 14 residues. The CDR3 reads CASTAQGSGNTIYF. DNA of the CDR3: TGTGCCAGCACCGCACAGGGATCTGGAAACACCATATATTTT.

This clone was picked up a small number of times. V usage is TRBV30 and J usage is TRBJ2-4; D not resolved. Germline values: CDR1 GTSNPN, CDR2 SVGIG (reference sequence). V lost 0 bases and J lost 14, with 11 bases in between. This CDR3 spans 11 amino acids. Written as DNA, the CDR3 is TGTGCCTGGAGTGTTGAACAGACGAAGTACTTC. This translates into CAWSVEQTKYF.

The chain uses TRBV19 and TRBJ2-1, with TRBD2 matching over 9 bases. The trim removed 4 bases at V and 3 bases at J, leaving 7 bases unmatched. The CDR3 runs 16 residues. CDR1 is LNHDA, CDR2 SQIVND, per germline (reference sequence). This CDR3 reads CASSTTSSGNYNEQFF. As DNA, the CDR3 is TGTGCCAGTAGTACCACCTCTAGCGGGAACTACAATGAGCAGTTCTTC.

This chain links TRBV2 with TRBJ1-5; 7 nucleotides align to TRBD1. This CDR3 contains 14 residues. Trimming took 3 bases from V and 7 from J; bases not matched to a gene: 6. Germline CDR1 and CDR2: SNHLY and FYNNEI. The CDR3 sequence is CASSEPLRGQPQHF. The CDR3 DNA follows: TGTGCCAGCAGTGAGCCACTCAGGGGGCAGCCCCAGCATTTT.

The rearrangement joins TRBV7-9 to TRBJ2-3; 8 bases agree with TRBD2. The germline V gene encodes CDR1 SEHNR and CDR2 FQNEAQ (reference sequence). The CDR3 contains 16 residues. The ends lost 4 bases at V and 2 bases at J; junction bases unmatched: 8. CDR3 amino acids: CASSSRTSQTTDTQYF. As DNA, the CDR3 is TGTGCCAGCAGCTCGCGGACTAGCCAAACCACAGATACGCAGTATTTT.

This chain joins TRBV5-8 and TRBJ1-1; 8 bases agree with TRBD1. Germline V gene data show CDR1 as SGHTS and CDR2 as YDEGEE. The CDR3 runs 15 residues. The V gene end was trimmed by 4 bases and the J gene end by 3 bases; junction bases not matched to a gene: 8. The CDR3 loop is CASSDDRGGDTEAFF. The CDR3 region has the DNA TGTGCCAGCAGCGACGACAGGGGTGGGGACACTGAAGCTTTCTTT.

The chain recombines TRBV5-1 with TRBJ1-1; D perhaps matches TRBD1 (5 bases). The CDR3 contains 13 residues. V was trimmed by 4 bases and J by 1 base, leaving 8 bases between them. The germline gives CDR1 SGHRS, CDR2 YFSETQ. The CDR3, as DNA: TGCGCCAGCAGCGGGCAGGGGAACACTGAAGCTTTCTTT. Translation gives CASSGQGNTEAFF.

The rearrangement uses TRBV6-6 and TRBJ2-3, with D possibly matching TRBD1 (5 bases). The germline V gene encodes CDR1 MNHNY and CDR2 SVGAGI (reference sequence). Trimming left V 6 bases short and J 2 bases short, with 15 bases between. This CDR3 has 15 residues. CDR3 amino acids: CASRLGSGHTDTQYF. The CDR3 DNA reads as TGTGCCAGCAGGTTGGGATCAGGACACACAGATACGCAGTATTTT.

The chain has TRBV30 and TRBJ1-4, with D possibly TRBD1 on 6 matching bases. The CDR3 is 14 residues long. Germline lookup yields CDR1 GTSNPN and CDR2 SVGIG (reference sequence). V was clipped by 0 bases and J by 6 bases, with 11 bases between them. CDR3 residues: CAWSVPGGHEKLFF. The DNA for the CDR3 is TGTGCCTGGAGTGTACCGGGGGGCCATGAAAAACTGTTTTTT.